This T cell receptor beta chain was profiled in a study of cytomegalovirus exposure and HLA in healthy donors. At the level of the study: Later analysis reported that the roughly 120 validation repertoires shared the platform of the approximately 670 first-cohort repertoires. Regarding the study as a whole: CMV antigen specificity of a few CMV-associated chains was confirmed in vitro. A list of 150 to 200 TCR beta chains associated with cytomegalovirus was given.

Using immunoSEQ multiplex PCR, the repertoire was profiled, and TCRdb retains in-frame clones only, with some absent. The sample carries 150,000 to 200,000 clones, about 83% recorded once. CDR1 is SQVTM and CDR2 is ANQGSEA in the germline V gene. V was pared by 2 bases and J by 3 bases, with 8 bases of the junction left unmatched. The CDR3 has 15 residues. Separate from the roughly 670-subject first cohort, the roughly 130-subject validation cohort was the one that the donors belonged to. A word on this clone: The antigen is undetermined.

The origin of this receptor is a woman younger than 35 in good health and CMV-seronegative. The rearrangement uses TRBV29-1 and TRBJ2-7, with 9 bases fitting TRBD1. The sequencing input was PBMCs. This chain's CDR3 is CSVEWNRGLDYEQYF. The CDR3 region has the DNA TGCAGCGTTGAATGGAACAGGGGGCTTGACTACGAGCAGTACTTC.